Following are 27 T cell receptor beta chains from one sample sequenced in a study of tumor-infiltrating lymphocytes in primary liver carcinoma. Constant-region priming of 500 to 550 ng total RNA yielded TCR beta cDNA. Three nested multiplex PCR rounds, a slightly modified ARM-PCR, produced the libraries for TCR beta. Rounds one and two of PCR, each of 10 cycles, were primed with TRBV1-TRBV30 forward primers and a C-beta reverse primer. TCRdb re-called the multiplex PCR reads with MiXCR, one entry per CDR3 protein. The data show about 210,000 distinct CDR3 sequences, about two thirds seen once. They got blood RNA out of unsorted whole blood and also pulled out germline DNA. What was sequenced was peripheral blood. These receptors came from a woman aged 55-75 years with primary liver carcinoma and hepatitis B virus infection.

This clonotype came up many times. The rearrangement joins TRBV11-3 to TRBJ2-1, with 7 bases identical to TRBD2. Trimming at V came to 1 base and at J to 8 bases, leaving 5 bases not matched to a gene. The germline V gene has CDR1 SGHNT and CDR2 YENEEA. The length of the CDR3 is 14 residues. CDR3: CASSLGGSFDEQFF. The CDR3 DNA reads as TGTGCCAGCAGCTTAGGCGGGAGTTTCGATGAGCAGTTCTTC.

V and J are TRBV5-6 and TRBJ1-1; D not resolved. With 7 bases removed from V and 0 bases from J, the gap between germline ends came to 10 bases. The germline gives CDR1 SGHDT, CDR2 YYEEEE. The length of the CDR3 is 13 residues. CDR3 loop: CASADGMNTEAFF. The DNA for the CDR3 is TGTGCCAGCGCAGACGGGATGAACACTGAAGCTTTCTTT.

This sequence joins TRBV11-2 and TRBJ2-1, with TRBD2 matching 9 bases. Germline V gene lookup returns CDR1 SGHAT and CDR2 FQNNGV. Unmatched junction bases numbered 5, after V lost 5 bases and J lost 6 bases. The CDR3 is 14 amino acids. The CDR3 is CASSAGGAGNEQFF. CDR3 nucleotides: TGTGCCAGCAGCGCGGGGGGGGCAGGCAATGAGCAGTTCTTC.

The chain joins TRBV12-3 or TRBV12-4 to TRBJ2-5, with no clear D. Trimming left V 3 bases short and J 2 bases short, with 13 bases between. The length of the CDR3 is 15 residues. The CDR3 here is CASSFGGVLQETQYF. The CDR3 bases are TGTGCCAGCAGTTTCGGTGGGGTCTTACAAGAGACCCAGTACTTC.

The genes are TRBV7-8 and TRBJ2-3; TRBD1 or TRBD2 may be the D gene (5 bases each). The CDR3 sequence is 15 residues long. V lost 5 bases and J 2 bases, leaving 14 bases between the germline ends. Germline-derived CDR1 and CDR2 are SGHVS and FQNEAQ. CDR3 coding DNA: TGTGCCAGCAGCACCTCGGGACGGACCACAGATACGCAGTATTTT. Protein product: CASSTSGRTTDTQYF.

Many counts were recorded for this clonotype. This rearrangement joins TRBV7-9 to TRBJ2-5, with D possibly being TRBD1 or TRBD2 (6 bases each). This CDR3 has 15 amino acids. The V gene lost 3 bases and the J gene lost 0 bases, with 11 bases spanning the gap. Germline V gives CDR1 SEHNR, CDR2 FQNEAQ (reference sequence). The CDR3 here is CASSFGGPYQETQYF. The CDR3 DNA follows: TGTGCCAGCAGCTTTGGGGGGCCGTACCAAGAGACCCAGTACTTC.

A remark on this clonotype: A read error may produce the germline difference seen at one junction end. The chain joins TRBV11-1 to TRBJ2-1; no reliable D call. CDR1 is SGHAT and CDR2 is FQDESV in the germline V gene (reference sequence). CDR3 length equals 14 residues. This chain's CDR3 is CTSSLECRVGEQFF. Here the CDR3 DNA reads TGTACCAGCAGCTTAGAGTGTCGGGTAGGTGAGCAGTTCTTC.

Note on this clonotype: This clone may be a read error of a much larger clone one base away. The chain couples TRBV28 to TRBJ2-2; maybe TRBD2 (5 bases). Germline CDR1 and CDR2: MDHEN and SYDVKM. This CDR3 spans 13 amino acids. CDR3 protein: CASTLTGSGELLF. The CDR3 DNA reads TGTGCCAGCACCCTAACGGGGTCCGGGGAGCTGCTTTTT.

Many counts were recorded for this clonotype. The J gene is TRBJ2-7, the V gene TRBV4-2; D perhaps matches TRBD2 (6 bases). Germline V gene data show CDR1 as LGHNA and CDR2 as YNFKEQ. The CDR3 runs 12 residues. V lost 3 bases, J lost 3 bases, and 6 bases lay in between. The chain's CDR3 is CASSQGGYEQYF. CDR3 bases: TGTGCCAGCAGCCAGGGGGGCTACGAGCAGTACTTC.

The chain is built from TRBV11-2 and TRBJ2-2; 12 bases match TRBD2. J gave up 7 bases and V 5 bases, and 8 bases lay outside the gene matches. CDR1 is SGHAT, CDR2 FQNNGV, per germline. This CDR3 contains 16 residues. The CDR3 protein is CASSPRLAGVNGELFF. In DNA, the CDR3 is TGTGCCAGCAGCCCCCGACTAGCGGGAGTTAACGGGGAGCTGTTTTTT.

The chain joins TRBV4-2 to TRBJ2-3; D unclear. CDR1 and CDR2 (germline): LGHNA, YNFKEQ. V gave up 4 bases and J gave up 2 bases, with 10 bases separating them. The CDR3 has 14 residues. Here the CDR3 reads CASSPSKVTDTQYF. CDR3 DNA sequence: TGTGCCAGCAGCCCGAGTAAAGTCACAGATACGCAGTATTTT.

This rearrangement joins TRBV30 to TRBJ2-5; D ambiguous. The CDR3 consists of 13 residues. Germline V gene data show CDR1 as GTSNPN and CDR2 as SVGIG (reference sequence). Trimming left V 2 bases short and J 0 bases short, with 7 bases between. In DNA form, the CDR3 reads TGTGCCTGGAGTTGGCCAAACCAAGAGACCCAGTACTTC. Amino acids: CAWSWPNQETQYF.

The count of this clonotype is one. With a much larger clone just one base away, this may be a read error. This chain links TRBV14 with TRBJ1-2; 7 bases match TRBD1. The length of the CDR3 is 14 residues. Germline assignment: CDR1 SGHDN and CDR2 FVKESK. Trimming cost V 10 bases and J 4 bases; bases outside gene matches: 12. The CDR3 DNA sequence: TGTGCCACCTCCCGAACAGGGGTCGGCTATGGCTACACCTTC. It translates to CATSRTGVGYGYTF.

Turning to this clonotype: An end of the junction does not agree with germline; a read error may underlie this. The chain uses TRBV6-2 or TRBV6-3 and TRBJ2-2, with D possibly TRBD2 on 5 matching bases. Per germline, CDR1 MNHEY and CDR2 SVGEGT. The CDR3 extends over 13 amino acids. The CDR3 loop reads CVSSSGVPGEMFF. In nucleotides, the CDR3 is TGTGTCAGCAGTTCTGGAGTGCCCGGGGAGATGTTTTTT.

A remark on this clonotype: A much bigger clone sits one base away, suggesting this may be a read error. The chain employs TRBV12-3 or TRBV12-4 and TRBJ2-1; 9 nucleotides agree with TRBD2. CDR3 length equals 12 residues. In nucleotides, the CDR3 is TGTCCCAGCAGTCCTCTAGCGGGACGCCAGTTCTTC. Its protein is CPSSPLAGRQFF.

The rearrangement uses TRBV6-2 or TRBV6-3 and TRBJ2-7, with 10 bases lining up with TRBD2. Unmatched junction bases numbered 12, after V lost 9 bases and J lost 4 bases. The germline V gene has CDR1 MNHEY and CDR2 SVGEGT. The CDR3 spans 15 residues. The CDR3 region is CASIKASGSSYEQYF. CDR3 bases: TGTGCCAGTATCAAGGCTAGCGGGAGCTCGTACGAGCAGTACTTC.

CDR3 protein: CASSQDLTRTYEQYF. CDR3 nucleotides: TGTGCCAGCAGCCAAGATTTGACGCGGACCTACGAGCAGTACTTC. The J gene is TRBJ2-7, the V gene TRBV14; D is undetermined. This CDR3 contains 15 residues. Germline V gene sequence: CDR1 SGHDN, CDR2 FVKESK. V lost 0 bases, J lost 2 bases, and 11 bases lay in between.

With respect to this clonotype: At one of its ends the junction is not consistent with the germline gene, which may arise from a read error. CDR3 in DNA: TGTGCCAGAAGCCAAAGGGGGGAGGGATGGTCAGATACGCAGTATTTT. It encodes CARSQRGEGWSDTQYF. V is TRBV4-2 and J is TRBJ2-3; D is possibly TRBD2 (7 bases). CDR1 and CDR2 (germline): LGHNA, YNFKEQ. The CDR3 loop spans 16 amino acids.

In the case of this clonotype: The junction shows a germline mismatch at one end, possibly a read error. The V gene is TRBV11-2, the J gene TRBJ1-3, with D possibly TRBD1 on 6 matching bases. Germline-derived CDR1 and CDR2 are SGHAT and FQNNGV. CDR3 length equals 13 residues. The DNA for the CDR3 is TGTGCCAGCGGCTGGATACAGGGAAACACCACATATTTT. It yields the protein CASGWIQGNTTYF.

This clonotype was picked up many times. This chain links TRBV6-2 or TRBV6-3 with TRBJ2-1; 12 bases map to TRBD2. Germline V CDR1 and CDR2: MNHEY, SVGEGT. The CDR3 length is 14 residues. The V segment lost 10 bases and the J segment 1 base; nucleotides outside the gene matches: 2. The CDR3 region is CAILAGGSYNEQFF. The DNA for the CDR3 is TGTGCCATCCTAGCGGGAGGGTCCTACAATGAGCAGTTCTTC.

This clonotype was seen only a few times. One base away lies a much larger clone, so this may be a sequencing read error. J is TRBJ1-1 and V is TRBV4-2; TRBD1 matches 11 bases. Germline values: CDR1 LGHNA, CDR2 YNFKEQ. This CDR3 is built from 17 residues. J was trimmed by 7 bases and V by 2 bases; bases with no gene match: 12. The CDR3 region has the DNA TGTGCCAGCAGCCAACTCGGACAGGGGGCGACCTTGGATGAAGCTTTCTTT. This sequence encodes CASSQLGQGATLDEAFF.

This clonotype was seen a handful of times. This clone may be a read error of a much larger clone one base away. This chain connects TRBV4-1 to TRBJ2-5; D gene uncertain. There are 15 residues in the CDR3. The germline CDR1 and CDR2 sequences are MGHRA and YSYEKL. V was clipped by 4 bases and J by 3 bases, with 15 bases between them. The DNA of the CDR3 is TGCGCCAGCAGCCTAGGTCCGATAACGGAAGAGACCCAGTACTTC. As protein: CASSLGPITEETQYF.

Remarks on this clonotype: A much larger clone is a single base away; this may be a read error. The chain is built from TRBV6-5 and TRBJ2-2, with 7 bases aligning to TRBD1. The CDR3 is 13 residues long. Germline CDR1 is MNHEY and CDR2 is SVGAGI. V dropped 6 bases and J dropped 7; count of bases not matched to a gene: 5. The CDR3 sequence: CASRTGVGGELFF. The CDR3 DNA follows: TGTGCCAGCAGAACAGGGGTGGGCGGGGAGCTGTTTTTT.

Concerning this clonotype: A much larger clone is a single base away; this may be a read error. V and J are TRBV12-3 or TRBV12-4 and TRBJ2-2, with a tentative D call TRBD2 (6 bases). CDR3 length: 14 residues. CDR3 DNA sequence: TGTGACAGTAAGGGAGGACAGAACACCGGGGAGCTGTTTTTT. Translated, it gives CDSKGGQNTGELFF.

Remarks on this clonotype: The junction departs from the called germline gene at one end, perhaps through a read error. The rearrangement joins TRBV11-2 to TRBJ1-1, with a weak D call TRBD1 (5 bases). Germline loops: CDR1 SGHAT, CDR2 FQNNGV. This CDR3 spans 13 amino acids. CDR3 amino acids: CASSRGGNTGAIF. The CDR3 DNA reads as TGTGCCAGCAGCAGGGGTGGGAACACTGGAGCTATCTTT.

Notes on this clonotype: Sequence at one end of the junction differs from germline and may be a read error. The V and J genes are TRBV11-1 and TRBJ2-2; 12 nucleotides align to TRBD1. The CDR3 contains 16 residues. The germline CDR1 and CDR2 sequences are SGHAT and FQDESV (reference sequence). CDR3 region: CASSTGTGGGTWELFF. The DNA of the CDR3 is TGTGCCAGCAGCACGGGGACAGGGGGCGGAACCTGGGAGCTCTTTTTT.

The rearrangement links TRBV30 to TRBJ1-5; D not resolved. The germline gives CDR1 GTSNPN, CDR2 SVGIG (reference sequence). The CDR3 is 15 amino acids. The V gene lost 2 bases and the J gene lost 2 bases, with 13 bases spanning the gap. The CDR3 nucleotides are TGTGCCTGGAGTTCCGAGGGTTTGGGCAATCAGCCCCAGCATTTT. Protein sequence: CAWSSEGLGNQPQHF.